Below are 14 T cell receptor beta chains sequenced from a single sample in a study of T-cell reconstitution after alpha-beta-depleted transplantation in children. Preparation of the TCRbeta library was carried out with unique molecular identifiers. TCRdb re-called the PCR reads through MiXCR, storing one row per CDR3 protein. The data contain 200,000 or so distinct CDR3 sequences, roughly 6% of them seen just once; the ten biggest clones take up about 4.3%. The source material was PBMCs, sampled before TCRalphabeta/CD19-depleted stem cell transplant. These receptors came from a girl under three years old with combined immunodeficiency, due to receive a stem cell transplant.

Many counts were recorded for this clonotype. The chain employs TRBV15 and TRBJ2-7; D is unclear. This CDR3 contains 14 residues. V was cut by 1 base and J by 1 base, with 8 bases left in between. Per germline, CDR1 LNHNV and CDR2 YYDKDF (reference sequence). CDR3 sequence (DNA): TGTGCCACCAGCAGAGGATGGGATTCCTACGAGCAGTACTTC. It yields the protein CATSRGWDSYEQYF.

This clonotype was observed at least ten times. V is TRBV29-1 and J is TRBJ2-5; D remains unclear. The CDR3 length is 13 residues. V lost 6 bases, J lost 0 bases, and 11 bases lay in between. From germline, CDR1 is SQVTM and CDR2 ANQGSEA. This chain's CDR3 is CSVARQNQETQYF. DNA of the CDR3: TGCAGCGTGGCCCGGCAGAACCAAGAGACCCAGTACTTC.

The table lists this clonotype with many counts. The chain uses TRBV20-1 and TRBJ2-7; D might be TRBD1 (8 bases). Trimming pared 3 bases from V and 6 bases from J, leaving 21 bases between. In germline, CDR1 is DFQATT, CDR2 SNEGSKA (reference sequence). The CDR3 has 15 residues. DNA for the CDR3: TGCAGTGCTAGTCCACGGGGGGACAGGTTTGGCGAGCAGTACTTC. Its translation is CSASPRGDRFGEQYF.

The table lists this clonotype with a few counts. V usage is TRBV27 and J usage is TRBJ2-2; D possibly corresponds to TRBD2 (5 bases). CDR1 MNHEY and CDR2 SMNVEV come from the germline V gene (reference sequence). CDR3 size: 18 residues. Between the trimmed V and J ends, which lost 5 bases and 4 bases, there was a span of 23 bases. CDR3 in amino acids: CASSAPPTSSGSTGELFF. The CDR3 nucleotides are TGTGCCAGCAGTGCCCCCCCTACTTCGAGCGGAAGCACCGGGGAGCTGTTTTTT.

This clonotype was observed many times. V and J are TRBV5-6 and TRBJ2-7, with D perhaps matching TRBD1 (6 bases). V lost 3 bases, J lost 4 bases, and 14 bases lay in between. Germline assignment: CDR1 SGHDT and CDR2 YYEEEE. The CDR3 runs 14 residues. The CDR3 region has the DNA TGTGCCAGCAGCTCGGTGGGGGCCCCATACGAGCAGTACTTC. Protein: CASSSVGAPYEQYF. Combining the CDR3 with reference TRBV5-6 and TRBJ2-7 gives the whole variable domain DAGVTQSPTHLIKTRGQQVTLRCSPKSGHDTVSWYQQALGQGPQFIFQYYEEEERQRGNFPDRFSGHQFPNYSSELNVNALLLGDSALYLCASSSVGAPYEQYFGPGTRLTVT.

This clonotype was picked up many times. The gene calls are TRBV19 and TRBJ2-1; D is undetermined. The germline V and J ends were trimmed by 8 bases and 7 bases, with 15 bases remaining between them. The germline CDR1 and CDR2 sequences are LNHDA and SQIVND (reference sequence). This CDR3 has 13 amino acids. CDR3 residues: CASALQYSNEQFF. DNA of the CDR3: TGTGCCAGTGCCCTACAATACTCGAATGAGCAGTTCTTC.

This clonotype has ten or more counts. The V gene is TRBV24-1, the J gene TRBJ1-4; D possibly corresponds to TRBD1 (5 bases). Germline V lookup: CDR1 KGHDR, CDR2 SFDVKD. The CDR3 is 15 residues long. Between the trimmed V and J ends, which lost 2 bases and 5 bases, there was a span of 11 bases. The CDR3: CATSDSTWDNEKLFF. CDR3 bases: TGTGCCACCAGTGATTCCACGTGGGACAATGAAAAACTGTTTTTT.

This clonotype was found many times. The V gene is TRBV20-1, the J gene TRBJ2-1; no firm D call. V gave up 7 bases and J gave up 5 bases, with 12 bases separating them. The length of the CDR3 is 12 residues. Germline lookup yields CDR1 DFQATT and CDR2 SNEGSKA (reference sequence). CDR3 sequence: CSVPSANNEQFF. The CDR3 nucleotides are TGCAGTGTTCCGTCGGCTAACAATGAGCAGTTCTTC.

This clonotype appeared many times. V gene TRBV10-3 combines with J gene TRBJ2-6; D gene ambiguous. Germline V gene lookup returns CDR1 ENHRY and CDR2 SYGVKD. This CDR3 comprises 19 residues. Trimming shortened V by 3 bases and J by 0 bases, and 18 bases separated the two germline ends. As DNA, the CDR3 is TGTGCCATCAGTGAAGGTTCCGTAACAGCAGACTCTGGGGCCAACGTCCTGACTTTC. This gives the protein CAISEGSVTADSGANVLTF.

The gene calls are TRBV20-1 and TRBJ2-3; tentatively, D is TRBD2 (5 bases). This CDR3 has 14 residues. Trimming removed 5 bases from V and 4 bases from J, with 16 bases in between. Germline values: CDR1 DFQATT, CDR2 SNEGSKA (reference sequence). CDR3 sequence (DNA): TGCAGTGCTCCGAGGGAGCAGGATGCAGATACGCAGTATTTT. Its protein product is CSAPREQDADTQYF.

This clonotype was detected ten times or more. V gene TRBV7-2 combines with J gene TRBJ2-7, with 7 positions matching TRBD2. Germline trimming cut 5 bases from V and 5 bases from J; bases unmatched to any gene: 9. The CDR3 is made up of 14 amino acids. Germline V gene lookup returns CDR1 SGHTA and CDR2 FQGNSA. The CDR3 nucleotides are TGTGCCAGCAGCCTGCCTGGGCGGGAGAACGAGCAGTACTTC. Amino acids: CASSLPGRENEQYF.

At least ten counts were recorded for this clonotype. The chain's CDR3 is CASSQEFSGTGGGELFF. The CDR3 DNA sequence: TGTGCCAGCAGCCAAGAATTTTCGGGGACCGGGGGCGGGGAGCTGTTTTTT. V is TRBV14 and J is TRBJ2-2, with D possibly being TRBD2 (6 bases). V was cut by 0 bases and J by 7 bases, with 18 bases left in between. This CDR3 region has 17 residues. CDR1 is SGHDN, CDR2 FVKESK, per germline.

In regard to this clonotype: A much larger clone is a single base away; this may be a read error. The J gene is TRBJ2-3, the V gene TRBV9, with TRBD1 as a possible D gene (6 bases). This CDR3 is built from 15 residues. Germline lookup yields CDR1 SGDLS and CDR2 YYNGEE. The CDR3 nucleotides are TGTGCCAGCAGCTACAGGGCTTCTAGCACAGATACGGAGTATTTT. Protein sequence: CASSYRASSTDTEYF.

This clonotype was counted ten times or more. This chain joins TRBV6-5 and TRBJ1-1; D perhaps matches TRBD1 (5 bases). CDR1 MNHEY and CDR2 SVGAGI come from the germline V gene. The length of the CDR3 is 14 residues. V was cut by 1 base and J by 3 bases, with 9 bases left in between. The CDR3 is CASSYYRGDTEAFF. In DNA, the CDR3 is TGTGCCAGCAGTTACTATCGGGGGGACACTGAAGCTTTCTTT.